The present T cell receptor (beta chain) was sequenced within a study of blood T cell repertoires in COVID-19. Study at large: Sample material is recorded as cDNA or gDNA derived from T cells, B-cell-depleted T cells, or PBMCs.

Recruits, aged about 18 to 89 years, lived in 20 to 30 US areas. Which cohort a participant joined came from the clinical history participants gave. This CDR3 is 13 amino acids long. Germline assignment: CDR1 SGHAT and CDR2 FQNNGV. V lost 5 bases, J lost 3 bases, and 11 bases lay in between. Under the authors' procedure: Amplification of reference gene primers was used by the study to estimate nucleated cell counts. Some clones are missing from TCRdb's copy, which holds only in-frame ones; the method was immunoSEQ multiplex PCR. V and J calls and clone size are those listed in that table; D and trimming were worked out from the DNA. The top ten clones hold about 2% of a sample with some 460,000 clones, nearly 90% of them seen once.

V and J are TRBV11-2 and TRBJ2-7, with D perhaps matching TRBD2 (5 bases). Input material: PBMCs or T cells enriched from blood (not recorded which). The origin of this receptor is a woman aged 18-30 years with acute COVID-19. This CDR3 is CASSRDYVYEQYF. DNA for the CDR3: TGTGCCAGCAGCCGAGACTACGTCTACGAGCAGTACTTC.